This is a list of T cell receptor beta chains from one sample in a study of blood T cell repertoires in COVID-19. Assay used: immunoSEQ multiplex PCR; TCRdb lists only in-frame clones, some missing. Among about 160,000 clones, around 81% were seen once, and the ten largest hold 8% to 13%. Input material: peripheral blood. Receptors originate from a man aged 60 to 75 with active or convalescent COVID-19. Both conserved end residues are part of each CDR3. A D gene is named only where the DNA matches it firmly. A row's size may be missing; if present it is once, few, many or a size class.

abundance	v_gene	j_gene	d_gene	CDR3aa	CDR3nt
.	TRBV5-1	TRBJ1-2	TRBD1	CASSLTTGGLNYGYTF	TGCGCCAGCAGCCTGACTACAGGGGGCCTTAACTATGGCTACACCTTC
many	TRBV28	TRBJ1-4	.	CASSFGGEKLFF	TGTGCCAGCAGTTTCGGGGGTGAAAAACTGTTTTTT
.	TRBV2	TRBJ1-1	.	CASSEEEKAFF	TGTGCCAGCAGTGAAGAGGAGAAAGCTTTCTTT
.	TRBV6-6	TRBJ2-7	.	CASSSPTDQTGQYF	TGTGCCAGCAGTTCCCCAACCGACCAAACGGGGCAGTACTTC
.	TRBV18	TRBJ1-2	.	CASSPRGSSNYGYTF	TGTGCCAGCTCACCACGGGGCAGTTCTAACTATGGCTACACCTTC
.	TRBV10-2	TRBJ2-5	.	CASSQAQETQYF	TGCGCCAGCAGTCAGGCGCAAGAGACCCAGTACTTC
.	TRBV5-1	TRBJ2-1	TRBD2	CASSAVVLAGGNEQFF	TGCGCCAGCAGCGCTGTCGTTCTAGCGGGGGGCAATGAGCAGTTCTTC
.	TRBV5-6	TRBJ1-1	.	CASSLGQANTEAFF	TGTGCCAGCAGCTTGGGACAAGCGAACACTGAAGCTTTCTTT
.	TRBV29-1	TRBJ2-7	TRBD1	CSVAGTVLYEQYF	TGCAGCGTTGCCGGGACAGTCCTCTACGAGCAGTACTTC
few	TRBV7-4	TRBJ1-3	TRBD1	CASSSHRGSGNTIYF	TGTGCCAGCAGCTCCCACAGGGGCTCTGGAAACACCATATATTTT
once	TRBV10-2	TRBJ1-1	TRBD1	CASGRQGWDTEAFF	TGCGCCAGCGGTCGACAGGGGTGGGACACTGAAGCTTTCTTT
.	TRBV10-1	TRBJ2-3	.	CASSGLRGRVTDTQYF	TGCGCCAGCAGTGGATTGCGGGGCAGAGTCACAGATACGCAGTATTTT
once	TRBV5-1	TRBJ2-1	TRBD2	CASSLIPGLAGGTTYNEQFF	TGCGCCAGCAGCTTGATCCCGGGACTAGCGGGGGGGACCACCTACAATGAGCAGTTCTTC
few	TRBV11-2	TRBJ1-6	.	CASRSQGGISPLHF	TGTGCCAGCAGATCACAGGGAGGGATTTCACCCCTCCACTTT
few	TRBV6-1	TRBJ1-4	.	CASSDRADEKLFF	TGTGCCAGCAGTGACAGGGCCGATGAAAAACTGTTTTTT
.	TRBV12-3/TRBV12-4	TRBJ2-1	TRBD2	CASSSGSNEQFF	TGTGCCAGTTCCAGCGGGAGTAATGAGCAGTTCTTC
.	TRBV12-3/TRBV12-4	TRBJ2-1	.	CASSSRDNEQFF	TGTGCCAGCAGTAGCCGGGACAATGAGCAGTTCTTC
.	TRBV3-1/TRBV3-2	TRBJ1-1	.	CASSQDPRASLEAFF	TGTGCCAGCAGCCAAGATCCTCGCGCTTCCCTTGAAGCTTTCTTT
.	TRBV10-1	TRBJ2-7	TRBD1	CASSAGQGAEYEQYF	TGCGCCAGCAGTGCCGGACAGGGGGCGGAATACGAGCAGTACTTC
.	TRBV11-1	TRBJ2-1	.	CATSPQGGGEQFF	TGTGCCACCTCGCCCCAGGGGGGAGGTGAGCAGTTCTTC
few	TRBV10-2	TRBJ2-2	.	CASNRGAGELFF	TGCGCCAGCAACCGCGGGGCCGGGGAGCTGTTTTTT
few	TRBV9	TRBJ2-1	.	CASSEGTALHEQFF	TGTGCCAGCAGCGAAGGGACTGCCCTCCATGAGCAGTTCTTC
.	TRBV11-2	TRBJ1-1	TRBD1	CASTPETGGTEAFF	TGTGCCAGCACGCCCGAGACAGGGGGCACTGAAGCTTTCTTT
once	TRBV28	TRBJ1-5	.	CASSRTVPGGNQPQHF	TGTGCCAGCAGTCGAACAGTACCAGGGGGCAATCAGCCCCAGCATTTT
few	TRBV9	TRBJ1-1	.	CASSREPTFREAFF	TGTGCCAGCAGCCGGGAGCCGACCTTTAGAGAAGCTTTCTTT
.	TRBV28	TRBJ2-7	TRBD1	CASSLTVFTPGQGAYEQYF	TGTGCCAGCAGCCTTACCGTTTTTACACCGGGACAGGGAGCCTACGAGCAGTACTTC
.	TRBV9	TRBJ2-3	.	CASSPRASPDTQYF	TGTGCCAGCAGCCCCCGGGCTAGCCCAGATACGCAGTATTTT
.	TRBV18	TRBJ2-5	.	CASSLGTAGETQYF	TGTGCCAGCTCACTAGGGACGGCGGGGGAGACCCAGTACTTC
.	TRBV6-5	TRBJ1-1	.	CASSYSYRNTEAFF	TGTGCCAGCAGTTACTCGTACAGGAACACTGAAGCTTTCTTT
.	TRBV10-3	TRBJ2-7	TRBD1	CATRRTGQGAYEQYF	TGTGCCACCCGACGAACGGGACAGGGGGCTTACGAGCAGTACTTC
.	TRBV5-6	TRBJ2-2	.	CASSTAGANTGELFF	TGTGCCAGCAGTACTGCGGGCGCGAACACCGGGGAGCTGTTTTTT
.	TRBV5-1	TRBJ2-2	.	CASSTLTGHTGELFF	TGCGCCAGCAGCACCCTGACAGGCCACACCGGGGAGCTGTTTTTT
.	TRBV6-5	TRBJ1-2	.	CASRDSRFYGYTF	TGTGCCAGCAGGGACAGCCGGTTCTATGGCTACACCTTC
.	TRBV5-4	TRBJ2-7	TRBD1	CASSPQRGPQTYEQYF	TGTGCCAGCAGCCCGCAAAGGGGGCCACAAACCTACGAGCAGTACTTC
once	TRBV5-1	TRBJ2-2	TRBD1	CASSRGQGSNTGELFF	TGCGCCAGCAGCCGCGGACAGGGATCGAACACCGGGGAGCTGTTTTTT
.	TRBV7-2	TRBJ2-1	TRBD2	CASSVTRERPYNEQFF	TGTGCCAGCAGTGTTACGCGGGAGAGGCCCTACAATGAGCAGTTCTTC
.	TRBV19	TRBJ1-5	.	CATSRQTNQPQHF	TGTGCCACTAGTCGACAGACCAATCAGCCCCAGCATTTT
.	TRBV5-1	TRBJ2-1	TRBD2	CASSSVPGLVVEQFF	TGCGCCAGCAGCTCCGTCCCGGGACTAGTCGTGGAGCAGTTCTTC
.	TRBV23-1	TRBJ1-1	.	CASSQSMATRVITEAFF	TGCGCCAGCAGTCAATCGATGGCGACTCGGGTTATCACTGAAGCTTTCTTT
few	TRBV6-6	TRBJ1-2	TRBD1	CASSEPGQGNYGYTF	TGTGCCAGCAGTGAGCCGGGACAGGGAAACTATGGCTACACCTTC
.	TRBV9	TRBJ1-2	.	CASSSTGNYGYTF	TGTGCCAGCAGCTCTACAGGGAACTATGGCTACACCTTC
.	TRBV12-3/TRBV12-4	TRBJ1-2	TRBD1	CASSRTGNRGYTF	TGTGCCAGCAGCAGGACAGGGAACAGAGGCTACACCTTC
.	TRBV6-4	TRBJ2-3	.	CASSAPTSLGDTQYF	TGTGCCAGCAGTGCCCCAACTAGCCTCGGAGATACGCAGTATTTT